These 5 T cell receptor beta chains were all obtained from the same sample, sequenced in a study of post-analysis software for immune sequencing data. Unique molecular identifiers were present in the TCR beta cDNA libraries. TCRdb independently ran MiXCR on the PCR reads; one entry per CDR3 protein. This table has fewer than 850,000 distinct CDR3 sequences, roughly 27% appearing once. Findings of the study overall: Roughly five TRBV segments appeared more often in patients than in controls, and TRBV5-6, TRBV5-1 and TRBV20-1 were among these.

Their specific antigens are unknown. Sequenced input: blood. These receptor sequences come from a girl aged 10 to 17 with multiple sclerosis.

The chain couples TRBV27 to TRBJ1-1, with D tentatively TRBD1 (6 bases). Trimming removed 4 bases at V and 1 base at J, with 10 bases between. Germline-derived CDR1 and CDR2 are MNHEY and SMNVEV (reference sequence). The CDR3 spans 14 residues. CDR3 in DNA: TGTGCCAGCAGTTCAGGGGAAACGAACACTGAAGCTTTCTTT. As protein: CASSSGETNTEAFF.

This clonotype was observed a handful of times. CDR3 DNA: TGCAGTGCTAGAGATCCGGGACTAGTCACTTACGAGCAGTACTTC. Protein: CSARDPGLVTYEQYF. The rearrangement uses TRBV20-1 and TRBJ2-5; TRBD2 aligns across 8 bases. The J call may be faulty, since TRBJ2-7 better matches the DNA end. The CDR3 is 15 amino acids. The germline V gene has CDR1 DFQATT and CDR2 SNEGSKA (reference sequence).

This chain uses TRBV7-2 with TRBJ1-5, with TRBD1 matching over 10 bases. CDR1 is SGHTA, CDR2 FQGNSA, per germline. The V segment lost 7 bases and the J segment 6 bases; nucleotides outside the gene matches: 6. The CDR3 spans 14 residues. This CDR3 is CASTRGQGSQPQHF. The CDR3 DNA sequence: TGTGCCAGCACCCGGGGACAGGGGAGTCAGCCCCAGCATTTT.

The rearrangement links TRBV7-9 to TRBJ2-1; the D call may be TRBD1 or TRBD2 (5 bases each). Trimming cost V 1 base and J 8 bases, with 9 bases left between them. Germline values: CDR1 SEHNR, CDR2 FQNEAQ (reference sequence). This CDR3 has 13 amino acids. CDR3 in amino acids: CASSLDRGDEQFF. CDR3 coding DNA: TGTGCCAGCAGCTTAGATCGGGGCGATGAGCAGTTCTTC.

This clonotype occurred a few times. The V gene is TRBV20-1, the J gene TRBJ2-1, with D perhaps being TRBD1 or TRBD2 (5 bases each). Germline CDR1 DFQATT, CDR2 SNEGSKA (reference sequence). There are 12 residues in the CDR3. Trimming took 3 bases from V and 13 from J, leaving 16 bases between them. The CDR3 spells CSASGTEETQFF. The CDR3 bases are TGCAGTGCTAGCGGGACGGAAGAGACCCAGTTCTTC.